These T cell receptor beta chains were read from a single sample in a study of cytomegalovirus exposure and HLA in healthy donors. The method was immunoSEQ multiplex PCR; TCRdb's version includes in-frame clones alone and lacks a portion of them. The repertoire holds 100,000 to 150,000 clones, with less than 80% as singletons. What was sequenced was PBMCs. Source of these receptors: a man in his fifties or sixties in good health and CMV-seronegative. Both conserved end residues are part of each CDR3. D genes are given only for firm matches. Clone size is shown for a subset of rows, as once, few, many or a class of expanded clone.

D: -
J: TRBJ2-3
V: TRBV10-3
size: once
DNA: TGTGCCATCAGTGAGTCGGTTCGTTCTAACACAGATACGCAGTATTTT
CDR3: CAISESVRSNTDTQYF

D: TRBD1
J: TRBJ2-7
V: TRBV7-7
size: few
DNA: TGTGCCAGCAGCCTCCGACAGGGTTCCGAGCAGTACTTC
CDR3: CASSLRQGSEQYF

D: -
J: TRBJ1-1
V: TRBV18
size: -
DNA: TGTGCCAGCTCACCGGACCGGGGATCTGAAGCTTTCTTT
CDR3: CASSPDRGSEAFF

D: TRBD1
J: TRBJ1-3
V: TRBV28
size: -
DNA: TGTGCCAGCAGTTTCACAGGGGGATACAACACCATATATTTT
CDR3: CASSFTGGYNTIYF

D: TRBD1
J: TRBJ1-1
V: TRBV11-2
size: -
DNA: TGTGCCAGCAGCTCGACAGGGGGCGGCACTGAAGCTTTCTTT
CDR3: CASSSTGGGTEAFF

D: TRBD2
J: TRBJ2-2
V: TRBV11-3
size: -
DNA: TGTGCCAGCAGCGACAATATCAATCCGGGGGGGAATCCCAACACCGGGGAGCTGTTTTTT
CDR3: CASSDNINPGGNPNTGELFF

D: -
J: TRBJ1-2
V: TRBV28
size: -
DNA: TGTGCCAGCAGTTTTGGGCAGGCTAACTATGGCTACACCTTC
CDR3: CASSFGQANYGYTF

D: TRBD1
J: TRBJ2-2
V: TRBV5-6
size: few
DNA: TGTGCCAGCAGCTTTGGGACAGGGTTAAACACCGGGGAGCTGTTTTTT
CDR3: CASSFGTGLNTGELFF

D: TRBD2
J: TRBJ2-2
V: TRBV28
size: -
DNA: TGTGCCAGCAGTTTAACGGGGGGGCCGATCACCGGGGAGCTGTTTTTT
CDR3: CASSLTGGPITGELFF

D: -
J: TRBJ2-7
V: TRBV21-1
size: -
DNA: TGTGCCAGCAGCGAAAGGGACAGCTCCTACGAGCAGTACTTC
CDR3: CASSERDSSYEQYF

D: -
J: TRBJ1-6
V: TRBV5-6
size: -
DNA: TGTGCCAGCAGCTTGGTTCTCGGACAATCACCCCTCCACTTT
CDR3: CASSLVLGQSPLHF

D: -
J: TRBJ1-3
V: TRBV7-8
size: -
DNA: TGTGCCAGCAGCTTGGCCCGGGTGGGTGGCACCATATATTTT
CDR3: CASSLARVGGTIYF

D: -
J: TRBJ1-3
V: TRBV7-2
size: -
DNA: TGTGCCAGCAGCTTCTCGGAGGGAGTTGGAAACACCATATATTTT
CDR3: CASSFSEGVGNTIYF

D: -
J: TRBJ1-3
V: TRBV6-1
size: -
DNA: TGTGCCAGCCGTTTTGACGGGAGCTCTGGAAACACCATATATTTT
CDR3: CASRFDGSSGNTIYF

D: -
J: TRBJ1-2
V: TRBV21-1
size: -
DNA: TGTGCCAGCAGCGCCCAGCGGGGACGGTTCTATGGCTACACCTTC
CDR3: CASSAQRGRFYGYTF

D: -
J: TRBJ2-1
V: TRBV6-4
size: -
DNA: TGTGCCAGCAGTGAGGCGGGACGGAGTTTCGATGAGCAGTTCTTC
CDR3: CASSEAGRSFDEQFF

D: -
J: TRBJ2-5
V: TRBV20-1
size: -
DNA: TGCAGTGCTGAGGAGACCCAGTACTTC
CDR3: CSAEETQYF

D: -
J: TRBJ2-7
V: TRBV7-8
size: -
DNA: TGTGCCAGCAGCTTAGGGCGGTCCTACGAGCAGTACTTC
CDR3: CASSLGRSYEQYF

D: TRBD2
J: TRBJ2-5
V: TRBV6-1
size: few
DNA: TGTGCCAGCAACCCAGCGGGGAGTCGGGAGACCCAGTACTTC
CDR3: CASNPAGSRETQYF

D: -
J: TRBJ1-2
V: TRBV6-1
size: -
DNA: TGTGCCAGCAAAATATCCCTCAACTATGGCTACACCTTC
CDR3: CASKISLNYGYTF

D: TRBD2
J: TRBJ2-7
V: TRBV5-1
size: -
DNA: TGCGCCAGCAGCACGGGTCCTGCGGGGGGTTTCTACGAGCAGTACTTC
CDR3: CASSTGPAGGFYEQYF

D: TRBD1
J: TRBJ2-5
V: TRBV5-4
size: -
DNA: TGTGCCAGCAGCTCACTCTTCCGGGACAGCGTAGAGACCCAGTACTTC
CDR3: CASSSLFRDSVETQYF

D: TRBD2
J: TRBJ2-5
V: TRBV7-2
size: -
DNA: TGTGCCAGCAGCATCGTCGGGGCTAGCGGGGTGGAGACCCAGTACTTC
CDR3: CASSIVGASGVETQYF

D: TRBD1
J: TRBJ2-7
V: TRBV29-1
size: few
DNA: TGCAGCGTGGGACAGGCCGCTGCGGAGCAGTACTTC
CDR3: CSVGQAAAEQYF

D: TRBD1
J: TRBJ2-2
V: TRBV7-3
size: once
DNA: TGTGCCAGCAGGTTCCAGGGGGCGAGTGGCGGGGAGCTGTTTTTT
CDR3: CASRFQGASGGELFF

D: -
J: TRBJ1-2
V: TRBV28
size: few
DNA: TGTGCCAGCAGTTCTGGGACTCCTGAGGGTGGCTACACCTTC
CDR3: CASSSGTPEGGYTF

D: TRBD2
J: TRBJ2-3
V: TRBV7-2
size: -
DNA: TGTGCCAGCAGCTCCGGGGCGGGGGATGCAGATACGCAGTATTTT
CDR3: CASSSGAGDADTQYF

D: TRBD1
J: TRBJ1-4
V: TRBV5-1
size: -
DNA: TGCGCCAGCAGCCGAAGACAGGGGAAGGACCCTACAACTAATGAAAAACTGTTTTTT
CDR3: CASSRRQGKDPTTNEKLFF

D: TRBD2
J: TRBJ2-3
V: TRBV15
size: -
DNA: TGTGCCACCAGCAGAGAAGCGGGGGTCACAGATACGCAGTATTTT
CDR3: CATSREAGVTDTQYF

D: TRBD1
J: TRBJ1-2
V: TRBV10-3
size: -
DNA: TGTGCCATCAGTGAAGGGACAGGGGGCTACACCTTC
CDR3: CAISEGTGGYTF

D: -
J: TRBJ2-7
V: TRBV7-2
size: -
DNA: TGTGCCAGCAGCTTAGATGAGGGGAGGTCTTACTTC
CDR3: CASSLDEGRSYF

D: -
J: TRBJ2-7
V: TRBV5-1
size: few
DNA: TGCGCCAGCAGCACTCGGTCCACCTACGAGCAGTACTTC
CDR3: CASSTRSTYEQYF

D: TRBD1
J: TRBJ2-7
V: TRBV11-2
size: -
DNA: TGTGCCAGCACCCCTGACCGGGACAGGGGGAAGTACGAGCAGTACTTC
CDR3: CASTPDRDRGKYEQYF

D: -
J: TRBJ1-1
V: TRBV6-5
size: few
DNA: TGTGCCAGCAGTTACGCGACTGAAGCTTTCTTT
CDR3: CASSYATEAFF

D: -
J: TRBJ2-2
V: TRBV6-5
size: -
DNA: TGTGCCAGCAGTTATGAGCACGGGGAGCTGTTTTTT
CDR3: CASSYEHGELFF

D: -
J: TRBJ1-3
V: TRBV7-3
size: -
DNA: TGTGCCAGCAGCCCGGGTTCCGGAGGAAACACCATATATTTT
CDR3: CASSPGSGGNTIYF

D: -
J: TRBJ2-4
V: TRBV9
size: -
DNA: TGTGCCAGCAGCGTGTCCCCGGGGGCCAAAAACATTCAGTACTTC
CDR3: CASSVSPGAKNIQYF

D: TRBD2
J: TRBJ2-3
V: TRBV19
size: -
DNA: TGTGCCAGTAGTATAGGCGCGGGGGGGGCAGATACGCAGTATTTT
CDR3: CASSIGAGGADTQYF

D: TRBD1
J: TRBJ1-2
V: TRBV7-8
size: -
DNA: TGTGCCAGCAGCCTAAACCGGGACAGCGGCTATGGCTACACCTTC
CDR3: CASSLNRDSGYGYTF

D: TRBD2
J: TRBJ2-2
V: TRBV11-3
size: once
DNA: TGTGCCAGCAGCTCCGGGACTACCAACACCGGGGAGCTGTTTTTT
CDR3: CASSSGTTNTGELFF

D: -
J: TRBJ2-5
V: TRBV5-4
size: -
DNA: TGTGCCAGCAGCGACCTCAACGGGGAAGAGACCCAGTACTTC
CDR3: CASSDLNGEETQYF

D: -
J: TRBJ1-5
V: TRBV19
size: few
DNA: TGTGCCAGTAGCGCAGGCGGGAGGGCCCAGCATTTT
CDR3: CASSAGGRAQHF

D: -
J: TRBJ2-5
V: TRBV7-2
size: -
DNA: TGTGCCAGCAGCCAGGACAGAAGACTGGAGACCCAGTACTTC
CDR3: CASSQDRRLETQYF

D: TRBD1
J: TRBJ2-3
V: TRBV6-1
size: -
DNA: TGTGCCAGCAGTGCTACAGGGGGCACAGATACGCAGTATTTT
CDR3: CASSATGGTDTQYF

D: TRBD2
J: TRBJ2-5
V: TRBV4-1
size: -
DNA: TGCGCCAGCAGCCCTTTAGCGGGTCGAGAGACCCAGTACTTC
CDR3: CASSPLAGRETQYF